This entry is about one T cell receptor (beta chain). Per the original data handling: The assay estimated nucleated cells by amplifying reference gene primers. Assay used: immunoSEQ multiplex PCR; TCRdb lists only in-frame clones, some missing. V and J calls and clone size follow that table, whereas D and trimming were derived from the DNA. The data show approximately 170,000 clones, around 83% seen once. The record originates from a study of blood T cell repertoires in COVID-19. The overall study: The study drew acute and convalescent COVID-19 samples from the United States, Italy and Spain.

Germline loops: CDR1 LNHDA, CDR2 SQIVND (reference sequence). J lost 6 bases, V lost 6 bases, and 8 bases had no gene match. The CDR3 spans 15 residues. Those who participated ranged in age from roughly 18 to 100 years and resided in under 25 US areas. J is TRBJ1-6 and V is TRBV19; the match to TRBD1 covers 7 bases. The specimen sequenced was PBMCs or T cells enriched from blood (not recorded which). The TCR was taken from a woman aged 45-60 years in a cohort exposed to, infected with or recovered from COVID-19 (not recorded which). The CDR3 spells CASRLQGVGNSPLHF. Here the CDR3 DNA reads TGTGCCAGTAGACTCCAGGGGGTTGGTAATTCACCCCTCCACTTT. Variable domain in full (rest from reference TRBV19 and TRBJ1-6): DGGITQSPKYLFRKEGQNVTLSCEQNLNHDAMYWYRQDPGQGLRLIYYSQIVNDFQKGDIAEGYSVSREKKESFPLTVTSAQKNPTAFYLCASRLQGVGNSPLHFGNGTRLTVT.